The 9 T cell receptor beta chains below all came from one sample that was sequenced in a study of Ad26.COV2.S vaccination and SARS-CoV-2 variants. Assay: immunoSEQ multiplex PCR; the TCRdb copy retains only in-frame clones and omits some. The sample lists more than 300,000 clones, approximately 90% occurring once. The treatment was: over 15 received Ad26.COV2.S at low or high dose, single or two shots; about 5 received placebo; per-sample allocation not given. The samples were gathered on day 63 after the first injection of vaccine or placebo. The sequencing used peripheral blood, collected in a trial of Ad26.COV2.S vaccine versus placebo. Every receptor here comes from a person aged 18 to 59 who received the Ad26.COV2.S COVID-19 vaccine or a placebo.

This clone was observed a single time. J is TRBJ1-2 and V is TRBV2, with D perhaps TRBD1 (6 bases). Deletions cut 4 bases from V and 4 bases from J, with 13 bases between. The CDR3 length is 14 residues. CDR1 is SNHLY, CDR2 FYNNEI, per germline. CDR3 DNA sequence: TGTGCCAGCAGTGGAGGGGGAGGTGCCTATGGCTACACCTTC. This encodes CASSGGGGAYGYTF.

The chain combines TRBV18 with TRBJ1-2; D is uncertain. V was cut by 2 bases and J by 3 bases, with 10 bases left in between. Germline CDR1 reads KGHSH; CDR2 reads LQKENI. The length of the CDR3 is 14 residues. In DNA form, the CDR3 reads TGTGCCAGCTCACCAAAGTTTCAGGACTATGGCTACACCTTC. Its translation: CASSPKFQDYGYTF.

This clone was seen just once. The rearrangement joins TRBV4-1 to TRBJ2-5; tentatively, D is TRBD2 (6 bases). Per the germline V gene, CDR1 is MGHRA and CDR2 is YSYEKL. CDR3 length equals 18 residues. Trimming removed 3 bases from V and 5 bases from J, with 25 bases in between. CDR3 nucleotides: TGCGCCAGCAGCCAGGACTCCCCGGGACTCAAAGACGGGGAGACCCAGTACTTC. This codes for CASSQDSPGLKDGETQYF.

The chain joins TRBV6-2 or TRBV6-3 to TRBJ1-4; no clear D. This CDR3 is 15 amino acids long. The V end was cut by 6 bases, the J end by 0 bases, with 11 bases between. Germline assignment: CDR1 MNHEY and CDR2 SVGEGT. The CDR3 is CASSRVRSTNEKLFF. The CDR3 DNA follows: TGTGCCAGCAGCCGGGTCAGGTCAACTAATGAAAAACTGTTTTTT.

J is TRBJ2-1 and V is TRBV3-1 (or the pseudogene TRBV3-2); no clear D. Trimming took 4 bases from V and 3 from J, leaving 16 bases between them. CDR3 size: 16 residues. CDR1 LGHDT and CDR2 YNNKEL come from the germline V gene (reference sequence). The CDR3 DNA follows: TGTGCCAGCAGCCCGTTAATCGACCCCGTCTACAATGAGCAGTTCTTC. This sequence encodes CASSPLIDPVYNEQFF.

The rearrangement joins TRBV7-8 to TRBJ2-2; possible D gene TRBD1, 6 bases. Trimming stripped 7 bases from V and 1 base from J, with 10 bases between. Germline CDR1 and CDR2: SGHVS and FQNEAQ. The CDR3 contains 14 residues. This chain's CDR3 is CASTRTENTGELFF. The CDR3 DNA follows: TGTGCCAGCACCCGGACAGAGAACACCGGGGAGCTGTTTTTT. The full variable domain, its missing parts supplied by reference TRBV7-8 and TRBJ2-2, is GAGVSQSPRYKVAKRGQDVALRCDPISGHVSLFWYQQALGQGPEFLTYFQNEAQLDKSGLPSDRFFAERPEGSVSTLKIQRTQQEDSAVYLCASTRTENTGELFFGEGSRLTVL.

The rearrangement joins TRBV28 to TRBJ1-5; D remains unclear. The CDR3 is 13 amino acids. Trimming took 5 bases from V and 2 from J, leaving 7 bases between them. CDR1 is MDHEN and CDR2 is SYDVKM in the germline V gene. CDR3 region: CASSRQGNQPQHF. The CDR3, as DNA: TGTGCCAGCAGTAGACAAGGCAATCAGCCCCAGCATTTT.

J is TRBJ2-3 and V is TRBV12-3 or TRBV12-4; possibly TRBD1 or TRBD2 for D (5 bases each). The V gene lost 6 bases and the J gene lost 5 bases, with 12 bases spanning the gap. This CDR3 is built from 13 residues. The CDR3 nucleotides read TGTGCCAGCAGGCTGAGGGGCGTAGATACGCAGTATTTT. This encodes CASRLRGVDTQYF.

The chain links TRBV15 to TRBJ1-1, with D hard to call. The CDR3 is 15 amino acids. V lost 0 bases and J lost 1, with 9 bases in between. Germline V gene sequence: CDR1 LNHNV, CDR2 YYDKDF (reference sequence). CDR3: CATSRDARGNTEAFF. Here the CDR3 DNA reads TGTGCCACCAGCAGAGATGCCCGAGGGAACACTGAAGCTTTCTTT.